This TCR beta chain was recorded in a study of blood T cell repertoires in COVID-19. The V and J ends lost 0 bases and 5 bases, in that order; junction bases with no gene match: 7. Germline-derived CDR1 and CDR2 are SGDLS and YYNGEE. There are 15 residues in the CDR3. Sequencing was performed with immunoSEQ multiplex PCR; in TCRdb, only in-frame clones are kept and a portion is missing. The sample has about 190,000 clones, 70% to 85% seen once; the top ten hold approximately 3%. V gene TRBV9 combines with J gene TRBJ2-5; 7 positions agree with TRBD1. Specimen: PBMCs or T cells enriched from blood (not recorded which). This receptor was identified in a woman younger than 45 who had recovered from COVID-19. CDR3 protein: CASSVAGTVIETQYF. The CDR3, as DNA: TGTGCCAGCAGCGTAGCCGGGACAGTAATCGAGACCCAGTACTTC. Combining the CDR3 with reference TRBV9 and TRBJ2-5 gives the whole variable domain DSGVTQTPKHLITATGQRVTLRCSPRSGDLSVYWYQQSLDQGLQFLIQYYNGEERAKGNILERFSAQQFPDLHSELNLSSLELGDSALYFCASSVAGTVIETQYFGPGTRLLVL.